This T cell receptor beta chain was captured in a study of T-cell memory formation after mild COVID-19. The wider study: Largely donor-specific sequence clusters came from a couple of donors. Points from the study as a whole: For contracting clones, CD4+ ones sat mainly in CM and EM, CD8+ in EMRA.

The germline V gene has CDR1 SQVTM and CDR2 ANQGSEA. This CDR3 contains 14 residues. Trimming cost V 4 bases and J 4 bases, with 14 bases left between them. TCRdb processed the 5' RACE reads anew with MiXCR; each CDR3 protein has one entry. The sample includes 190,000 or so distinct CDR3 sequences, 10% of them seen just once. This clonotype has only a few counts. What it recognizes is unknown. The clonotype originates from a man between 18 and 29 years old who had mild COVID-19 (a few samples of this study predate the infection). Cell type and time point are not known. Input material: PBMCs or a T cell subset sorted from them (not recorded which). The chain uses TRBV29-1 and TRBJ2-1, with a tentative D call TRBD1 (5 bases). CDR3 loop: CSVGAHDSYNEQFF. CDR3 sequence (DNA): TGCAGCGTTGGGGCTCACGACAGTTACAATGAGCAGTTCTTC.